These T cell receptor beta chains were read from a single sample in a study of cytomegalovirus exposure and HLA in healthy donors. Assay used: immunoSEQ multiplex PCR; TCRdb lists only in-frame clones, some missing. The sample contains approximately 120,000 clones, roughly 70% of which appear only once. Sequencing input: PBMCs. The receptors stem from a woman aged 65 to 85 in good health and CMV-seropositive. The CDR3 runs from the conserved cysteine through the conserved F or W. D genes are given only for firm matches. Size values are once, few and many counts, or a class for expanded clones, and some rows have none.

clone size,J gene,D gene,V gene,CDR3 DNA,CDR3 protein
once,TRBJ1-3,NA,TRBV29-1,TGCAGCGTCCAAGGGAGGGAGACTGGAAACACCATATATTTT,CSVQGRETGNTIYF
NA,TRBJ2-7,TRBD1,TRBV6-5,TGTGCCAGCAGTTCCGGGACAGGTGGTTCCTACGAGCAGTACTTC,CASSSGTGGSYEQYF
NA,TRBJ2-7,NA,TRBV30,TGTGCCTGGAGTGTCTCGAGAGAGCAGTACTTC,CAWSVSREQYF
once,TRBJ1-2,TRBD1,TRBV19,TGTGCCAGTAGTAAGGGGGCAAACTATGGCTACACCTTC,CASSKGANYGYTF
few,TRBJ2-5,NA,TRBV30,TGTGCCTGGTCAAATCAAGAGACCCAGTACTTC,CAWSNQETQYF
few,TRBJ2-7,NA,TRBV11-2,TGTGCCAGCAGCTTAGATCTGGGGCTGAGCTACGAGCAGTACTTC,CASSLDLGLSYEQYF
few,TRBJ2-4,NA,TRBV7-2,TGTGCCAGCAGTTTGGCGGGACTCCAGTTAGCCAAAAACATTCAGTACTTC,CASSLAGLQLAKNIQYF
NA,TRBJ2-7,NA,TRBV7-8,TGTGCCAGCAGCCCGATGAGCTACGAGCAGTACTTC,CASSPMSYEQYF
NA,TRBJ2-3,NA,TRBV7-2,TGTGCCAGCAGCTTAGCGTATGGGGCGGGGGCACGGGATACGCAGTATTTT,CASSLAYGAGARDTQYF
NA,TRBJ1-3,NA,TRBV7-9,TGTGCCAGCAGCCCGGATCCCGGGAGGTCTGGAAACACCATATATTTT,CASSPDPGRSGNTIYF
once,TRBJ2-7,TRBD2,TRBV4-1,TGCGCCAGCAGCCAAACGTCCAGCGGGGGGACCTACGAGCAGTACTTC,CASSQTSSGGTYEQYF
NA,TRBJ2-7,NA,TRBV30,TGTGCCTGGAGTCCCTCGGGGGCCTACGAGCAGTACTTC,CAWSPSGAYEQYF
NA,TRBJ1-4,NA,TRBV4-1,TGCGCCAGCAGCCTTTTACAGGCTAATGAAAAACTGTTTTTT,CASSLLQANEKLFF
NA,TRBJ1-6,NA,TRBV19,TGTGCCAGTAGTAAAGGCAGGGAGGAGAATAATTCACCCCTCCACTTT,CASSKGREENNSPLHF
once,TRBJ2-6,NA,TRBV6-6,TGTGCCAGCAGTTACTCGGCCTCTGGGGCCAACGTCCTGACTTTC,CASSYSASGANVLTF
NA,TRBJ2-7,TRBD1,TRBV5-1,TGCGCCAGCAGCTGGGGACAGGGCGTCGAAGAGCAGTACTTC,CASSWGQGVEEQYF
NA,TRBJ1-6,NA,TRBV30,TGTGCCTGGAGTGGGTCAGGTAATTCACCCCTCCACTTT,CAWSGSGNSPLHF
NA,TRBJ1-5,NA,TRBV7-2,TGTGCCAGCAGCTTAAAAGGGGATAGCAATCAGCCCCAGCATTTT,CASSLKGDSNQPQHF
once,TRBJ1-2,TRBD1,TRBV5-1,TGCGCCAGCGGGGACCAGGGGGCCGGCTATGGCTACACCTTC,CASGDQGAGYGYTF
NA,TRBJ1-1,NA,TRBV11-1,TGTGCCAGCAGCGCATTGCGGGAGTCTGAAGCTTTCTTT,CASSALRESEAFF
few,TRBJ2-6,NA,TRBV6-6,TGTGCCAGCAGTTACGGACTTTCGTCTGGGGCCAACGTCCTGACTTTC,CASSYGLSSGANVLTF
NA,TRBJ2-3,TRBD2,TRBV14,TGTGCCAGCAGCCAACGGCTAGCGGGGCGCACAGATACGCAGTATTTT,CASSQRLAGRTDTQYF
NA,TRBJ1-4,TRBD1,TRBV7-9,TGTGCCAGCAGGCCGCAGGGGGCAACTAATGAAAAACTGTTTTTT,CASRPQGATNEKLFF
NA,TRBJ2-7,NA,TRBV15,TGTGCCACCAGTTTTGAGGGGGACCCCTACGAGCAGTACTTC,CATSFEGDPYEQYF
few,TRBJ1-2,TRBD1,TRBV7-2,TGTGCCAGCAGCCTCCTAGGGACAGGGGGCGGTGGCTACACCTTC,CASSLLGTGGGGYTF
NA,TRBJ1-1,TRBD1,TRBV27,TGTGCCAGCAGTTCAGGGGGGCACACTGAAGCTTTCTTT,CASSSGGHTEAFF
NA,TRBJ1-5,NA,TRBV4-1,TGCGCCAGCAGCCAAGATGGACAGCCGAATCAGCCCCAGCATTTT,CASSQDGQPNQPQHF
few,TRBJ1-1,NA,TRBV5-6,TGTGCCAGCAGCTTCCAGGGTAGAGGAACTGAAGCTTTCTTT,CASSFQGRGTEAFF
NA,TRBJ1-4,NA,TRBV30,TGTGCCTGGAGGGGATCAGGGTCGGCTGAAAAACTGTTTTTT,CAWRGSGSAEKLFF
NA,TRBJ1-2,TRBD1,TRBV7-2,TGTGCCAGCAGCTTAGCGCGGGGACAGGGTATGAAGGGCTACACCTTC,CASSLARGQGMKGYTF